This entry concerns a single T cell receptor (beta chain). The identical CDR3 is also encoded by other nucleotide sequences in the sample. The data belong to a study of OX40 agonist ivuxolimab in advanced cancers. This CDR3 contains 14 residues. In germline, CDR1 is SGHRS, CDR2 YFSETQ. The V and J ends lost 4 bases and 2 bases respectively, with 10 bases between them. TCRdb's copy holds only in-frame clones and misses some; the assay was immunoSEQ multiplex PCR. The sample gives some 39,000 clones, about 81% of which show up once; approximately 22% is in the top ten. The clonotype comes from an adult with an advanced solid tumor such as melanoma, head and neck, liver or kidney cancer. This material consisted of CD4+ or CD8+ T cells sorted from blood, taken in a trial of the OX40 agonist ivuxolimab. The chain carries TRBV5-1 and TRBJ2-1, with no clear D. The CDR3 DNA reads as TGCGCCAGCAGCGGCGGAACTACCTACAATGAGCAGTTCTTC. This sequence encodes CASSGGTTYNEQFF.